What follows are 7 T cell receptor beta chains derived from one specimen sequenced in a study of T cells after yellow fever vaccination. TCRdb itself ran the 5' RACE reads through MiXCR, one entry per CDR3 protein. There are 250,000 or so distinct CDR3 sequences in the sample; 3.6% occur only once, and under 20% lies in the top ten. The sequencing used PBMCs, collected 15 days after the yellow fever booster vaccination. These receptors came from a man younger than 30 who received the YFV17D yellow fever vaccine.

This clonotype was seen many times. CDR3 residues: CSARDHPWGTQYF. In nucleotides, the CDR3 is TGCAGTGCTAGAGACCATCCCTGGGGTACGCAGTATTTT. This chain joins TRBV20-1 and TRBJ2-3; D is ambiguous. The V end lost 0 bases, the J end lost 8 bases, and 12 bases lay between the germline ends. Germline V gene data show CDR1 as DFQATT and CDR2 as SNEGSKA (reference sequence). This CDR3 spans 13 amino acids.

This clonotype was detected ten times or more. V usage is TRBV4-3 and J usage is TRBJ2-5; 11 bases match TRBD2. The CDR3 length is 15 residues. Germline lookup yields CDR1 LGHNA and CDR2 YSLEER. V was pared by 2 bases and J by 7 bases, with 6 bases of the junction left unmatched. DNA of the CDR3: TGCGCCAGCAGCCAAAGGACTAGCGGGCAATGGACCCAGTACTTC. It translates to CASSQRTSGQWTQYF.

This clonotype was recorded at least ten times. The chain is built from TRBV6-5 and TRBJ1-2; TRBD1 is a possible D gene (6 bases). The CDR3 loop spans 13 amino acids. The germline gives CDR1 MNHEY, CDR2 SVGAGI. Deletions cut 6 bases from V and 4 bases from J, with 12 bases between. CDR3 in amino acids: CASRPGHTYGYTF. The CDR3 DNA reads TGTGCCAGCAGACCGGGACACACCTATGGCTACACCTTC.

In its sample, this clonotype was seen many times. The chain has TRBV5-1 and TRBJ2-7; possibly TRBD2 for D (5 bases). Germline values: CDR1 SGHRS, CDR2 YFSETQ. V shed 1 base and J shed 6 bases, with 14 bases lying between them. The CDR3 consists of 14 residues. In DNA, the CDR3 is TGCGCCAGCAGCTTGCTATCCCCGGGGAGCGAGCAGTACTTC. Amino acids: CASSLLSPGSEQYF.

This clonotype was seen ten or more times. V usage is TRBV7-2 and J usage is TRBJ2-3; D is possibly TRBD2 (5 bases). V was cut by 3 bases and J by 0 bases, with 10 bases left in between. This CDR3 has 15 amino acids. The germline V gene has CDR1 SGHTA and CDR2 FQGNSA. CDR3 in DNA: TGTGCCAGCAGCTTTTCTAGCACTAGCACAGATACGCAGTATTTT. Its protein product is CASSFSSTSTDTQYF.

There are many counts of this clonotype. V and J are TRBV5-1 and TRBJ1-5; tentative D call: TRBD1 (5 bases). Trimming pared 0 bases from V and 0 bases from J, leaving 7 bases between. The CDR3 is 15 residues long. Germline V gives CDR1 SGHRS, CDR2 YFSETQ. The DNA of the CDR3 is TGCGCCAGCAGCTTGGAAGGGGATAGCAATCAGCCCCAGCATTTT. Protein: CASSLEGDSNQPQHF.

This clonotype was counted many times. The V and J genes are TRBV11-2 and TRBJ2-7; no definite D call. The V end lost 2 bases, the J end lost 4 bases, and 9 bases lay between the germline ends. CDR1 is SGHAT, CDR2 FQNNGV, per germline. This CDR3 has 13 residues. The DNA for the CDR3 is TGTGCCAGCAGCTTAAACAATTGGTACGAGCAGTACGTC. It encodes CASSLNNWYEQYV.